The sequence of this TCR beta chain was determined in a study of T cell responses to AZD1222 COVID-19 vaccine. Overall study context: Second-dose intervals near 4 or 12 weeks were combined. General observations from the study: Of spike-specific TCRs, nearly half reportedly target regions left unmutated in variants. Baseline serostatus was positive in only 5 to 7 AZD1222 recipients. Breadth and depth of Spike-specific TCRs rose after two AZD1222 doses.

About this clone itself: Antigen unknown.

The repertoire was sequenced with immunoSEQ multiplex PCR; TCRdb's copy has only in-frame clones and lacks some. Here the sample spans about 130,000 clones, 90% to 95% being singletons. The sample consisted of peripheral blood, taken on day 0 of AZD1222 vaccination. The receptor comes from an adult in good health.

The DNA of the CDR3 is TGTGCCATACGATTAGCCCTCAATCAGCCCCAGCATTTT. This translates into CAIRLALNQPQHF. The chain employs TRBV6-5 and TRBJ1-5; D is unclear. The V end lost 10 bases, the J end lost 3 bases, and 13 bases lay between the germline ends. The germline V gene encodes CDR1 MNHEY and CDR2 SVGAGI. This CDR3 comprises 13 residues.